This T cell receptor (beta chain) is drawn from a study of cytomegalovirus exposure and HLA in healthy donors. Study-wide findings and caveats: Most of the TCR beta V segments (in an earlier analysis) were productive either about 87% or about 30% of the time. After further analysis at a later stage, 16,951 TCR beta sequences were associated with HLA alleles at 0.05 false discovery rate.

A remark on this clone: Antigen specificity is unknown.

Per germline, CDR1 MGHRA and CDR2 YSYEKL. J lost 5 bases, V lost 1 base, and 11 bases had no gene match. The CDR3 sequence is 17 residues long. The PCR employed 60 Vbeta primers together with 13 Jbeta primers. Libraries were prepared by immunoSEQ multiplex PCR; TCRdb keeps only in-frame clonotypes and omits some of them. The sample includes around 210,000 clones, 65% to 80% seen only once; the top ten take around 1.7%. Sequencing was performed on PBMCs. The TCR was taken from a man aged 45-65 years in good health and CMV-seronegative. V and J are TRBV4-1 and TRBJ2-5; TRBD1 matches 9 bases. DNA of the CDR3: TGCGCCAGCAGCCAAGGAGGGCGAACAGGGGGCAGGGAGACCCAGTACTTC. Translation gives CASSQGGRTGGRETQYF.